The 18 T cell receptor beta chains below all came from one sample that was sequenced in a study of cytomegalovirus exposure and HLA in healthy donors. Amplification used 60 Vbeta primers and 13 Jbeta primers. Sequenced by immunoSEQ multiplex PCR; TCRdb stores in-frame clones only, minus some. This sample carries around 50,000 clones, about three quarters of them seen once, and the ten largest clones take more than 7%. The sample was PBMCs. The receptors derive from a man aged 25-40 years in good health and CMV-seropositive.

The chain combines TRBV6-1 with TRBJ1-1; the match to TRBD1 covers 7 bases. The CDR3 consists of 13 residues. Germline V lookup: CDR1 MNHNS, CDR2 SASEGT. V trimming: 7 bases; J trimming: 9 bases; junction bases outside the gene matches: 11. The DNA of the CDR3 is TGTGCCAGCACCTCTCTTGGGGGACAGAAAGCTTTCTTT. This encodes CASTSLGGQKAFF.

This clone was seen a handful of times. The genes are TRBV5-1 and TRBJ2-3, with 7 positions matching TRBD1. CDR3 size: 14 residues. CDR1 is SGHRS and CDR2 is YFSETQ in the germline V gene. Germline trimming cut 2 bases from V and 2 bases from J; bases unmatched to any gene: 2. The CDR3 is CASSFGQATDTQYF. In nucleotides, the CDR3 is TGCGCCAGCAGCTTCGGACAGGCCACAGATACGCAGTATTTT.

This sequence joins TRBV30 and TRBJ1-2; no firm D call. The V end was cut by 0 bases, the J end by 4 bases, with 15 bases between. The CDR3 extends over 15 amino acids. Germline lookup yields CDR1 GTSNPN and CDR2 SVGIG (reference sequence). CDR3 coding DNA: TGTGCCTGGAGTGTACAGTCAGCCCCTCGCTATGGCTACACCTTC. Its protein product is CAWSVQSAPRYGYTF.

This clone occurred a few times. The chain recombines TRBV29-1 with TRBJ1-1, with a weak D call TRBD1 (6 bases). With 6 bases removed from V and 1 base from J, the gap between germline ends came to 12 bases. The CDR3 totals 13 residues. Germline CDR1 SQVTM, CDR2 ANQGSEA. CDR3: CSVIPGANTEAFF. The CDR3 DNA reads as TGCAGCGTCATCCCAGGGGCGAACACTGAAGCTTTCTTT.

A few counts support this clone. The chain carries TRBV6-4 and TRBJ2-3; 8 nucleotides agree with TRBD2. CDR3 length: 15 residues. V lost 3 bases, J lost 4 bases, and 6 bases stayed unmatched. Per the germline V gene, CDR1 is MRHNA and CDR2 is SNTAGT. The CDR3 reads CASSESAGGSDTQYF. The CDR3 DNA sequence: TGTGCCAGCAGTGAGAGCGCGGGGGGCTCAGATACGCAGTATTTT.

The V and J genes are TRBV9 and TRBJ1-4; weak D call: TRBD1 (5 bases). This CDR3 contains 14 residues. The germline V and J ends were trimmed by 4 bases and 2 bases, with 9 bases remaining between them. Germline assignment: CDR1 SGDLS and CDR2 YYNGEE. The CDR3 is CASSPGGTNEKLFF. CDR3 nucleotides: TGTGCCAGCAGCCCGGGGGGGACTAATGAAAAACTGTTTTTT.

The chain combines TRBV2 with TRBJ1-2, with TRBD1 identical over 7 bases. The junction had 11 bases not matched to a gene; V was cut back by 2 bases and J by 8 bases. The CDR3 has 15 amino acids. Per the germline V gene, CDR1 is SNHLY and CDR2 is FYNNEI. In nucleotides, the CDR3 is TGTGCCAGCAGTGAAAGAGTCGACAGGGAAGAGGGCTACACCTTC. It specifies CASSERVDREEGYTF.

The CDR3 region is CASSPPGGGTGELFF. DNA of the CDR3: TGTGCCAGCTCACCACCCGGTGGGGGGACCGGGGAGCTGTTTTTT. J is TRBJ2-2 and V is TRBV18, with D possibly matching TRBD2 (6 bases). This CDR3 has 15 amino acids. Trimming shortened V by 0 bases and J by 5 bases, and 10 bases separated the two germline ends. Germline V CDR1 and CDR2: KGHSH, LQKENI.

V and J are TRBV29-1 and TRBJ2-7, with 8 bases identical to TRBD1. Germline CDR1 SQVTM, CDR2 ANQGSEA. This CDR3 spans 17 amino acids. Trimming removed 1 base from V and 3 bases from J; junction bases left unmatched: 14. CDR3 DNA: TGCAGCGTTGAAGTAGACAGGGGTTCGGGTAACTACTACGAGCAGTACTTC. This encodes CSVEVDRGSGNYYEQYF.

The chain combines TRBV7-8 with TRBJ2-7, with 9 nucleotides matching TRBD1. Germline lookup yields CDR1 SGHVS and CDR2 FQNEAQ. The CDR3 runs 14 residues. V lost 3 bases and J lost 3; bases outside the gene matches: 3. CDR3 in DNA: TGTGCCAGCAGCTTTTGGGACAGGGTCTACGAGCAGTACTTC. It translates to CASSFWDRVYEQYF. Looking up the rest from reference TRBV7-8 and TRBJ2-7 gives the full variable domain: GAGVSQSPRYKVAKRGQDVALRCDPISGHVSLFWYQQALGQGPEFLTYFQNEAQLDKSGLPSDRFFAERPEGSVSTLKIQRTQQEDSAVYLCASSFWDRVYEQYFGPGTRLTVT.

J is TRBJ2-1 and V is TRBV29-1; 7 bases are shared with TRBD1. The germline V gene encodes CDR1 SQVTM and CDR2 ANQGSEA. V lost 6 bases and J lost 7; bases outside the gene matches: 6. The CDR3 contains 12 residues. CDR3 sequence reads: CSVGTARNEQFF. CDR3 coding DNA: TGCAGCGTGGGGACAGCGAGGAATGAGCAGTTCTTC.

This clone has only a few counts. This chain joins TRBV6-4 and TRBJ2-1; D is possibly TRBD1 (7 bases). CDR1 is MRHNA, CDR2 SNTAGT, per germline. The CDR3 contains 15 residues. V was pared by 6 bases and J by 6 bases, with 18 bases between. DNA of the CDR3: TGTGCCAGCAGCCCCGGACAGGAGGGAGCCAATGAGCAGTTCTTC. This sequence encodes CASSPGQEGANEQFF.

The chain is built from TRBV27 and TRBJ1-5; 9 bases are shared with TRBD1. V dropped 6 bases and J dropped 7; count of bases not matched to a gene: 13. CDR1 MNHEY and CDR2 SMNVEV come from the germline V gene (reference sequence). The CDR3 is made up of 16 amino acids. The CDR3 spells CASRLRGQGSTQPQHF. Here the CDR3 DNA reads TGTGCCAGCAGACTTAGGGGACAGGGCTCTACCCAGCCCCAGCATTTT.

This clone was seen once. The chain combines TRBV7-3 with TRBJ1-2; TRBD1 aligns across 11 bases. Germline assignment: CDR1 SGHTA and CDR2 FQGTGA. Losses at the gene ends were 2 bases for V and 5 bases for J; bases not matched to a gene: 7. The CDR3 extends over 16 amino acids. CDR3 nucleotide sequence: TGTGCCAGCAGCTTAGGCCCCGGACAGGGGGCTTATGGCTACACCTTC. It is translated as CASSLGPGQGAYGYTF.

This clone was observed a few times. The chain is built from TRBV6-6 and TRBJ1-5, with TRBD1 matching over 9 bases. V lost 6 bases, J lost 2 bases, and 8 bases stayed unmatched. CDR3 size: 16 residues. Per germline, CDR1 MNHNY and CDR2 SVGAGI (reference sequence). The CDR3 region is CASRTSQGAGNQPQHF. In DNA, the CDR3 is TGTGCCAGCAGAACGTCACAGGGGGCAGGCAATCAGCCCCAGCATTTT.

This clone occurred a few times. This chain uses TRBV2 with TRBJ2-1; TRBD2 matches 8 bases. The CDR3 contains 16 residues. Germline V lookup: CDR1 SNHLY, CDR2 FYNNEI. J gave up 0 bases and V 3 bases, and 4 bases lay outside the gene matches. The CDR3 DNA follows: TGTGCCAGCAGTGAGCGGGGGGCAAGCTCCTACAATGAGCAGTTCTTC. Its protein product is CASSERGASSYNEQFF.

The rearrangement joins TRBV7-9 to TRBJ2-7; 8 nucleotides align to TRBD2. J lost 2 bases, V lost 1 base, and 4 bases had no gene match. The CDR3 extends over 15 amino acids. The V gene's germline CDR1 is SEHNR and CDR2 FQNEAQ (reference sequence). CDR3 sequence reads: CASSLGNSGAYEQYF. The CDR3 DNA is TGTGCCAGCAGCTTAGGTAATAGCGGGGCCTACGAGCAGTACTTC.

The rearrangement uses TRBV30 and TRBJ1-4; possible D gene TRBD1, 6 bases. V shed 2 bases and J shed 8 bases, with 18 bases lying between them. Germline V lookup: CDR1 GTSNPN, CDR2 SVGIG (reference sequence). The CDR3 extends over 15 amino acids. The CDR3 is CAWSSQGLRGEKLFF. CDR3 in DNA: TGTGCCTGGAGTTCGCAGGGGCTAAGGGGAGAAAAACTGTTTTTT.